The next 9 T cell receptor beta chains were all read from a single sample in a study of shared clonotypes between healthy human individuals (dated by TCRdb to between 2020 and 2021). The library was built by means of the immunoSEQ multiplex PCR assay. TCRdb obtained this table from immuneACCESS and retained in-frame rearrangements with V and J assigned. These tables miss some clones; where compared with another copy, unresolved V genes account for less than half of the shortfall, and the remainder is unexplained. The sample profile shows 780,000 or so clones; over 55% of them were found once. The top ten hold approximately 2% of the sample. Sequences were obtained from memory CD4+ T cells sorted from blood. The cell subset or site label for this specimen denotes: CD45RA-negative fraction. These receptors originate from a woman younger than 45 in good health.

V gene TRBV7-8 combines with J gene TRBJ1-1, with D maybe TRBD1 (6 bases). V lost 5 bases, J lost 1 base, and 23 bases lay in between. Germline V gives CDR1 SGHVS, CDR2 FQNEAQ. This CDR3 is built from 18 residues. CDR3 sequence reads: CASSRTIGQPTKNTEAFF. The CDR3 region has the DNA TGTGCCAGCAGCCGGACCATCGGACAGCCGACCAAGAACACTGAAGCTTTCTTT.

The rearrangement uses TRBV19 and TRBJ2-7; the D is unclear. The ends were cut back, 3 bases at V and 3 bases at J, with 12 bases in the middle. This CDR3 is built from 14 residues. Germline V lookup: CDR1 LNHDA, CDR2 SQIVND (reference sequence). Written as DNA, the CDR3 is TGTGCCAGTAGTATTGGCAGCAAACGCTACGAGCAGTACTTC. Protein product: CASSIGSKRYEQYF. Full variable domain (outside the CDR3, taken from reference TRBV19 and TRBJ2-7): DGGITQSPKYLFRKEGQNVTLSCEQNLNHDAMYWYRQDPGQGLRLIYYSQIVNDFQKGDIAEGYSVSREKKESFPLTVTSAQKNPTAFYLCASSIGSKRYEQYFGPGTRLTVT.

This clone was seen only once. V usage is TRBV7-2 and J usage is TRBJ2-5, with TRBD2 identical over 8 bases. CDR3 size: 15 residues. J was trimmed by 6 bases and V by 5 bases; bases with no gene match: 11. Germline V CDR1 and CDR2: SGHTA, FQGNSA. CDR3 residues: CASSDVGLVAKTQYF. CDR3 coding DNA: TGTGCCAGCAGCGACGTGGGACTAGTTGCGAAGACCCAGTACTTC.

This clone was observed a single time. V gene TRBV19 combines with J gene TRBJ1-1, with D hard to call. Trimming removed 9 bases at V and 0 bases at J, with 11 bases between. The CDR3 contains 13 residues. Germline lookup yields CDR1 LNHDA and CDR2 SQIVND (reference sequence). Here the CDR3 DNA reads TGTGCCAGCCAGCGATTGATGAACACTGAAGCTTTCTTT. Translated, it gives CASQRLMNTEAFF.

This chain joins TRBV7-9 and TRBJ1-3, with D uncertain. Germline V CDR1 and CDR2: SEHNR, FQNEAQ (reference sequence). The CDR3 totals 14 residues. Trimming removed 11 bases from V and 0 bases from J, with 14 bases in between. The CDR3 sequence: CAYYPRSSGNTIYF. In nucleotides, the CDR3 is TGTGCCTACTACCCCCGGAGCTCTGGAAACACCATATATTTT. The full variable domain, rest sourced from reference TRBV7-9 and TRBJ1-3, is DTGVSQNPRHKITKRGQNVTFRCDPISEHNRLYWYRQTLGQGPEFLTYFQNEAQLEKSRLLSDRFSAERPKGSFSTLEIQRTEQGDSAMYLCAYYPRSSGNTIYFGEGSWLTVV.

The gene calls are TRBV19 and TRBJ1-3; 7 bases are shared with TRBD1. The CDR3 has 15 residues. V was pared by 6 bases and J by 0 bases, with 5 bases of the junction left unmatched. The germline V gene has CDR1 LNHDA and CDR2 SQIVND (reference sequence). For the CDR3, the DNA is TGTGCCAGTAGCTGGGACAGATTCTCTGGAAACACCATATATTTT. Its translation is CASSWDRFSGNTIYF.

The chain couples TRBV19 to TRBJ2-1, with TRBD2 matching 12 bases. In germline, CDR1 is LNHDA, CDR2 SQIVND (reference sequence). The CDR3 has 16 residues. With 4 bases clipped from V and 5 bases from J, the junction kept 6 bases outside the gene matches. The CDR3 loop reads CASSTLRTSGNNEQFF. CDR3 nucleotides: TGTGCCAGTAGTACCCTTCGGACTAGCGGGAACAATGAGCAGTTCTTC.

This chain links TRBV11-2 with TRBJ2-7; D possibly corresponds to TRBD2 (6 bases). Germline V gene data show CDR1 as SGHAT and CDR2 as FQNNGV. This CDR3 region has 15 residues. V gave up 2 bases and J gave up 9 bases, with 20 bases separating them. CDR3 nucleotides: TGTGCCAGCAGCTTAACCAGCCGAACGGGAGAGGTGCAGTACTTC. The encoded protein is CASSLTSRTGEVQYF.

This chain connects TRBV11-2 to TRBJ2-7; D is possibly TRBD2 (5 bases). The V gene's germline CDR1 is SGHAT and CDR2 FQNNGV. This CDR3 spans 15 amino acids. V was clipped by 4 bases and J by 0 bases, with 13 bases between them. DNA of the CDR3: TGTGCCAGCAGCTATCAAGCGGAAAGCTCCTACGAGCAGTACTTC. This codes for CASSYQAESSYEQYF.